Each of the 19 T cell receptor beta chains below was sequenced from the same sample in a study of blood T cells in healthy people across ages. The second PCR ran about 6 to 11 cycles with a sample-barcoded 5' primer and J-beta primers. TCRdb re-derived calls from the 5' RACE reads in MiXCR, one entry per CDR3 protein. The table includes 600,000 to 800,000 distinct CDR3 sequences, 40% to 65% detected once. The sequenced material came from blood. Receptors were obtained from a woman over 75 in good health.

As to this clonotype: This may be a read error, as it is one base from a much larger clone. The chain is built from TRBV24-1 and TRBJ2-3; D gene ambiguous. Judging by the DNA end, TRBJ1-5 fits better; the J call may be wrong. CDR1 KGHDR and CDR2 SFDVKD come from the germline V gene. This CDR3 is built from 13 residues. Here the CDR3 DNA reads TGTGCCACCAGGGCGGCGGGAGCCGATACGCAGCATTTT. Its translation: CATRAAGADTQHF.

This clonotype was found many times. V and J are TRBV28 and TRBJ2-7; D perhaps matches TRBD2 (5 bases). The CDR3 runs 12 residues. Trimming removed 1 base at V and 7 bases at J, with 8 bases between. The germline gives CDR1 MDHEN, CDR2 SYDVKM. This CDR3 reads CASSLLSGEQYF. Written as DNA, the CDR3 is TGTGCCAGCAGTTTATTGTCGGGGGAGCAGTACTTC.

This clonotype showed up many times. The CDR3 sequence: CASSTPTSTDTQYF. The CDR3 DNA reads as TGTGCCAGCAGCACTCCGACTAGCACAGATACGCAGTATTTT. The chain carries TRBV5-5 and TRBJ2-3; D uncertain. The CDR3 runs 14 residues. Germline CDR1 is SGHKS and CDR2 is YYEKEE (reference sequence). V dropped 4 bases and J dropped 0 bases, with 9 bases sitting between them.

This clonotype was seen repeatedly, ten times or more. This chain joins TRBV29-1 and TRBJ2-6; D is unresolved. This CDR3 spans 15 amino acids. Germline CDR1 SQVTM, CDR2 ANQGSEA. The V gene lost 4 bases and the J gene lost 0 bases, with 10 bases spanning the gap. The DNA for the CDR3 is TGCAGCGTTGTCCTGGTCGCCTCTGGGGCCAACGTCCTGACTTTC. Translation: CSVVLVASGANVLTF.

This clonotype was counted ten times or more. J is TRBJ2-1 and V is TRBV3-1, with TRBD2 as a possible D gene (6 bases). Germline lookup yields CDR1 LGHDT and CDR2 YNNKEL (reference sequence). V gave up 5 bases and J gave up 0 bases, with 11 bases separating them. This CDR3 has 15 amino acids. This CDR3 is CASSLTRSSYNEQFF. The CDR3 DNA is TGTGCCAGCAGCTTGACTAGGAGCTCCTACAATGAGCAGTTCTTC.

The chain recombines TRBV6-5 with TRBJ2-5; D remains unclear. The better agreement between TRBJ2-7 and the DNA end casts doubt on the J call. Germline values: CDR1 MNHEY, CDR2 SVGAGI. The CDR3 extends over 16 amino acids. CDR3: CASSYVAPDNLYEQYF. The CDR3 DNA reads TGTGCCAGCAGTTACGTCGCCCCTGACAATCTATACGAGCAGTACTTC.

V is TRBV24-1 and J is TRBJ2-1, with D possibly being TRBD1 or TRBD2 (6 bases each). The CDR3 spans 13 residues. V shed 9 bases and J shed 10 bases, with 18 bases lying between them. The germline V gene encodes CDR1 KGHDR and CDR2 SFDVKD. The chain's CDR3 is CATGKEGGYEQFF. As DNA, the CDR3 is TGTGCCACCGGGAAAGAAGGGGGGTACGAGCAGTTCTTC.

Details on this clonotype: A clone one base away is much larger, so this may be a read error. The rearrangement joins TRBV5-1 to TRBJ2-3, with D hard to call. Germline CDR1 is SGHRS and CDR2 is YFSETQ. This CDR3 is 14 amino acids long. The germline V and J ends were trimmed by 4 bases and 0 bases, with 9 bases remaining between them. CDR3 nucleotide sequence: TGCGCCAGCAGCGTGGTAGAAAGCACAGATACGCAGTATTTT. Translation gives CASSVVESTDTQYF. The full variable domain, rest sourced from reference TRBV5-1 and TRBJ2-3, is KAGVTQTPRYLIKTRGQQVTLSCSPISGHRSVSWYQQTPGQGLQFLFEYFSETQRNKGNFPGRFSGRQFSNSRSEMNVSTLELGDSALYLCASSVVESTDTQYFGPGTRLTVL.

This clonotype was recorded many times. The V gene is TRBV7-3, the J gene TRBJ2-4; 7 positions agree with TRBD1. V gave up 2 bases and J gave up 7 bases; unmatched junction bases: 5. CDR1 is SGHTA, CDR2 FQGTGA, per germline. This CDR3 is built from 14 residues. CDR3 amino acids: CASSLQGEQNIQYF. In DNA, the CDR3 is TGTGCCAGCAGCTTACAGGGGGAGCAGAACATTCAGTACTTC.

This clonotype was picked up many times. The V and J genes are TRBV9 and TRBJ2-5; TRBD2 matches at 7 bases. With V trimmed by 3 bases and J by 1 base, 6 bases remained unmatched. Germline V CDR1 and CDR2: SGDLS, YYNGEE. The CDR3 is made up of 15 amino acids. Here the CDR3 reads CASSAAGGGQETQYF. CDR3 nucleotides: TGTGCCAGCAGCGCCGCTGGCGGGGGCCAAGAGACCCAGTACTTC.

This clonotype was counted many times. The gene calls are TRBV7-9 and TRBJ2-4; D possibly corresponds to TRBD1 (6 bases). The CDR3 loop spans 15 amino acids. V gave up 4 bases and J gave up 0 bases, with 10 bases separating them. Germline values: CDR1 SEHNR, CDR2 FQNEAQ (reference sequence). The CDR3, as DNA: TGTGCCAGCAGCTCAGGGGCATCAGCCAAAAACATTCAGTACTTC. Residues: CASSSGASAKNIQYF. Complete variable domain (other parts from reference TRBV7-9 and TRBJ2-4): DTGVSQNPRHKITKRGQNVTFRCDPISEHNRLYWYRQTLGQGPEFLTYFQNEAQLEKSRLLSDRFSAERPKGSFSTLEIQRTEQGDSAMYLCASSSGASAKNIQYFGAGTRLSVL.

The chain employs TRBV9 and TRBJ2-1, with TRBD2 as a possible D gene (5 bases). V was cut by 5 bases and J by 0 bases, with 9 bases left in between. The CDR3 covers 14 residues. CDR1 is SGDLS and CDR2 is YYNGEE in the germline V gene. CDR3 in amino acids: CASSRSDSYNEQFF. The CDR3 nucleotides are TGTGCCAGCAGTCGTAGCGACTCCTACAATGAGCAGTTCTTC.

V and J are TRBV6-5 and TRBJ2-1; TRBD2 is a possible D gene (5 bases). CDR1 is MNHEY, CDR2 SVGAGI, per germline. The V end was cut by 7 bases, the J end by 10 bases, with 20 bases between. The CDR3 has 14 amino acids. CDR3 sequence reads: CASIKTEGYYEQFF. The DNA for the CDR3 is TGTGCCAGCATCAAAACCGAGGGATACTACGAGCAGTTCTTC.

This clonotype was seen only a few times. The V gene is TRBV14, the J gene TRBJ2-3; D ambiguous. CDR3 length: 15 amino acids. The germline V and J ends were trimmed by 5 bases and 2 bases, with 14 bases remaining between them. Germline V gene lookup returns CDR1 SGHDN and CDR2 FVKESK. CDR3 amino acids: CASSDRTELTDTQYF. The CDR3 DNA follows: TGTGCCAGCAGCGATAGGACGGAGCTCACAGATACGCAGTATTTT.

V gene TRBV18 combines with J gene TRBJ2-5, with TRBD1 identical over 11 bases. Germline CDR1 reads KGHSH; CDR2 reads LQKENI. The CDR3 consists of 14 residues. Trimming took 2 bases from V and 11 from J; bases not matched to a gene: 7. CDR3 region: CASSPRTGGDEQYF. CDR3 nucleotides: TGTGCCAGCTCACCAAGGACAGGGGGCGATGAGCAGTACTTC. Supplemented by reference TRBV18 and TRBJ2-5, the full variable domain reads NAGVMQNPRHLVRRRGQEARLRCSPMKGHSHVYWYRQLPEEGLKFMVYLQKENIIDESGMPKERFSAEFPKEGPSILRIQQVVRGDSAAYFCASSPRTGGDEQYFGPGTRLLVL.

This clonotype has a single count. V is TRBV29-1 and J is TRBJ2-1; tentative D call: TRBD1 (7 bases). This CDR3 is built from 16 residues. V was clipped by 4 bases and J by 7 bases, with 23 bases between them. Germline loops: CDR1 SQVTM, CDR2 ANQGSEA. The CDR3: CSVATLPWRGQNEQFF. Written as DNA, the CDR3 is TGCAGCGTTGCTACGCTCCCATGGAGGGGGCAAAATGAGCAGTTCTTC.

As to this clonotype: Given a much more abundant clone one base away, this may be a read error. The genes are TRBV27 and TRBJ2-1; D perhaps matches TRBD1 (5 bases). With the DNA end fitting TRBJ2-7 better, the J assignment may be wrong. CDR1 and CDR2 (germline): MNHEY, SMNVEV (reference sequence). The CDR3 loop spans 15 amino acids. The CDR3 sequence: CASSFIAGFDNEQYF. CDR3 nucleotides: TGTGCCAGCAGTTTTATAGCAGGGTTCGACAATGAGCAGTACTTC.

The chain uses TRBV29-1 and TRBJ2-4; 12 bases fit TRBD1. The DNA matches TRBJ2-7 better at its end, which makes the J call doubtful. This CDR3 contains 13 residues. Per germline, CDR1 SQVTM and CDR2 ANQGSEA. The CDR3 DNA reads as TGCAGCGTTCGCGGGACAGGGGGCCACGAGCAGTACTTC. Amino acids: CSVRGTGGHEQYF.

This clonotype was counted many times. The chain recombines TRBV27 with TRBJ1-6; D is ambiguous. The germline V gene has CDR1 MNHEY and CDR2 SMNVEV (reference sequence). The length of the CDR3 is 13 residues. V was cut by 3 bases and J by 10 bases, with 10 bases left in between. Here the CDR3 reads CASSLDLLSPLHF. CDR3 coding DNA: TGTGCCAGCAGTTTGGATCTCCTGTCACCCCTCCACTTT.